This T cell receptor beta chain was obtained from a study of cytomegalovirus exposure and HLA in healthy donors. Whole-study results and caveats: An analysis that was carried out later associated approximately 15,000 TCR beta sequences with HLA alleles at 0.05 false discovery rate. Cytomegalovirus-associated status was assigned to 150 or so TCR beta chains. In a later analysis, most CMV-associated TCR beta chains appeared HLA-restricted. Certain sequence variants were highly shared and formed a cluster, and this cluster was likely a sequencing artifact.

PCR primers comprised 60 Vbeta and 13 Jbeta primers. TCRdb keeps only in-frame clones here, not all; method: immunoSEQ multiplex PCR. The sample lists around 150,000 clones; 55% to 80% were seen once. The CDR3 has 11 amino acids. Germline CDR1 MNHNY, CDR2 SVGAGI (reference sequence). Trimming stripped 3 bases from V and 11 bases from J, with 10 bases between. Notes on this clone: Its cognate antigen is unknown.

This receptor was taken from a woman in her sixties or seventies in good health and CMV-seropositive. The chain is built from TRBV6-6 and TRBJ1-1, with D tentatively TRBD1 (5 bases). The sample consisted of PBMCs. The CDR3 nucleotides read TGTGCCAGCAGTTATGTCAGGGCTGCTTTCTTT. Translating gives CASSYVRAAFF.